This TCR beta chain comes out of a study of T-cell memory formation after mild COVID-19. Germline V gene lookup returns CDR1 SGHTA and CDR2 FQGNSA. V lost 5 bases and J lost 0, with 10 bases in between. CDR3 size: 15 residues. TCRdb recomputed calls from the 5' RACE reads with MiXCR, one row per CDR3 protein. The sample consists of about 260,000 distinct CDR3 sequences, around 15% of them appearing once. V usage is TRBV7-2 and J usage is TRBJ2-2; D might be TRBD1 or TRBD2, each matching 5 bases. This TCR was sampled from a man between 18 and 29 years old who had mild COVID-19 (a few samples of this study predate the infection). Cell type and time point are not known. Input material: PBMCs or a T cell subset sorted from them (not recorded which). In nucleotides, the CDR3 is TGTGCCAGCAGCCGGGACCAAGCGAACACCGGGGAGCTGTTTTTT. This gives the protein CASSRDQANTGELFF.